Below, 21 T cell receptor beta chains from the same sample are listed, as sequenced in a study of sequential checkpoint blockade in melanoma. Treatment indicated: randomized to nivolumab then ipilimumab (arm A) or the reverse (arm B). Produced via immunoSEQ multiplex PCR; TCRdb's table is partial and in-frame only. The sample has about 2,900 clones; 25% to 40% are singletons. Here the sequenced sample was tumor tissue (inferred from file names), taken from a patient given nivolumab and ipilimumab in sequence. These receptors all stem from a human donor with melanoma.

The V gene is TRBV10-2, the J gene TRBJ2-7; 9 bases map to TRBD2. The CDR3 is 13 amino acids. In germline, CDR1 is WSHSY, CDR2 SAAADI. With V trimmed by 5 bases and J by 7 bases, 6 bases remained unmatched. CDR3 bases: TGCGCCAGCAGTATAGCGGGAGCGAGGGAGCAGTACGTC. Amino acid sequence: CASSIAGAREQYV.

There are a few counts of this clone. V is TRBV9 and J is TRBJ1-3, with a possible D match to TRBD1 (6 bases). The V end lost 0 bases, the J end lost 2 bases, and 9 bases lay between the germline ends. CDR3 length equals 15 residues. From germline, CDR1 is SGDLS and CDR2 YYNGEE. The CDR3 loop reads CASSVDRAAGNTIYF. CDR3 nucleotide sequence: TGTGCCAGCAGCGTAGACAGGGCAGCTGGAAACACCATATATTTT.

The J gene is TRBJ1-4, the V gene TRBV11-3; D is perhaps TRBD1 (5 bases). Germline V CDR1 and CDR2: SGHNT, YENEEA. Trimming removed 5 bases at V and 3 bases at J, with 16 bases between. The CDR3 consists of 16 residues. Here the CDR3 DNA reads TGTGCCAGCAGCGTGCGAAGGGGAACAGCTAATGAAAAACTGTTTTTT. Translated: CASSVRRGTANEKLFF.

In its sample, this clone ranks as medium-sized (0.01 to 0.1%). The chain couples TRBV9 to TRBJ1-1, with 12 bases matching TRBD1. Germline loops: CDR1 SGDLS, CDR2 YYNGEE. This CDR3 has 15 residues. Losses at the gene ends were 5 bases for V and 3 bases for J; bases not matched to a gene: 5. The CDR3 coding sequence is TGTGCCAGCAGTAATCGGGACAGGGGGCACACTGAAGCTTTCTTT. It codes for CASSNRDRGHTEAFF.

This chain joins TRBV12-5 and TRBJ2-1, with D perhaps TRBD2 (5 bases). CDR3 length: 16 residues. Between the trimmed V and J ends, which lost 6 bases and 3 bases, there was a span of 18 bases. Germline V gene data show CDR1 as LGHNT and CDR2 as FRNRAP. The CDR3, as DNA: TGTGCTAGTGGACGAGGGTTGGCCCCGATCTACAATGAGCAGTTCTTC. Its translation is CASGRGLAPIYNEQFF.

This chain uses TRBV5-1 with TRBJ2-7, with 9 positions matching TRBD1. The CDR3 sequence is 14 residues long. V lost 5 bases, J lost 6 bases, and 9 bases stayed unmatched. Germline CDR1 reads SGHRS; CDR2 reads YFSETQ. In DNA, the CDR3 is TGCGCCAGCAGTCGGACAGGGGTATTGGGCGAGCAGTACTTC. This codes for CASSRTGVLGEQYF.

The chain uses TRBV29-1 and TRBJ2-5; 11 bases map to TRBD2. The J segment lost 5 bases and the V segment lost 0 bases, leaving 8 bases of the junction unmatched. Germline lookup yields CDR1 SQVTM and CDR2 ANQGSEA. The CDR3 has 16 amino acids. DNA of the CDR3: TGCAGCGTTGAAGATTCCCTAGCGGGAGGTTGGGAGACCCAGTACTTC. It specifies CSVEDSLAGGWETQYF.

This rearrangement joins TRBV5-1 to TRBJ2-7, with TRBD1 matching 8 bases. The CDR3 runs 14 residues. V lost 2 bases, J lost 2 bases, and 3 bases stayed unmatched. Germline V lookup: CDR1 SGHRS, CDR2 YFSETQ. The CDR3 DNA reads as TGCGCCAGCAGCTTCGCGACAGGGGCCTACGAGCAGTACTTC. Translating it yields CASSFATGAYEQYF.

This clone was detected a few times. This chain connects TRBV9 to TRBJ2-1; the D is unclear. The CDR3 spans 14 residues. The germline V and J ends were trimmed by 0 bases and 8 bases, with 12 bases remaining between them. Germline loops: CDR1 SGDLS, CDR2 YYNGEE. The CDR3 loop is CASSVETGWDEQFF. CDR3 nucleotide sequence: TGTGCCAGCAGCGTAGAGACGGGCTGGGATGAGCAGTTCTTC.

A few counts support this clone. V is TRBV11-3 and J is TRBJ2-4; TRBD2 matches at 9 bases. The germline CDR1 and CDR2 sequences are SGHNT and YENEEA. The CDR3 length is 15 residues. The ends lost 5 bases at V and 5 bases at J; junction bases unmatched: 7. The CDR3 sequence: CASSQTAGGENIQYF. Written as DNA, the CDR3 is TGTGCCAGCAGCCAGACAGCGGGAGGAGAAAACATTCAGTACTTC.

In this sample, this clone turned up once. This sequence joins TRBV14 and TRBJ2-5; 7 bases line up with TRBD2. Germline assignment: CDR1 SGHDN and CDR2 FVKESK. V was pared by 4 bases and J by 1 base, with 9 bases of the junction left unmatched. The CDR3 has 16 amino acids. As DNA, the CDR3 is TGTGCCAGCAGCCCGGGACTATGGGGTTTCCAAGAGACCCAGTACTTC. Encoded protein: CASSPGLWGFQETQYF.

J is TRBJ2-1 and V is TRBV10-3; perhaps TRBD2 as D (6 bases). V lost 0 bases, J lost 8 bases, and 11 bases lay in between. The CDR3 length is 14 residues. Germline V gene data show CDR1 as ENHRY and CDR2 as SYGVKD. The DNA for the CDR3 is TGTGCCATCAGTGAGTCCCGGGACTCCGATGAGCAGTTCTTC. Translation gives CAISESRDSDEQFF.

The chain combines TRBV4-1 with TRBJ1-5; no reliable D call. V dropped 3 bases and J dropped 7 bases, with 7 bases sitting between them. Germline values: CDR1 MGHRA, CDR2 YSYEKL. The CDR3 runs to 12 residues. Written as DNA, the CDR3 is TGCGCCAGCAGCCAGATTGGGCAGCCCCAGCATTTT. This encodes CASSQIGQPQHF.

This clone turned up a few times. The rearrangement joins TRBV9 to TRBJ1-1; D remains unclear. Germline assignment: CDR1 SGDLS and CDR2 YYNGEE. The CDR3 runs to 15 residues. V gave up 4 bases and J gave up 3 bases, with 16 bases separating them. Here the CDR3 DNA reads TGTGCCAGCAGCCTATCTCGGGGAGGTGACACTGAAGCTTTCTTT. This gives the protein CASSLSRGGDTEAFF.

In this sample, this clone turned up a few times. A read error may produce the germline difference seen at one junction end. The chain joins TRBV6-8 to TRBJ2-7; D tentatively reads TRBD1 or TRBD2 (5 bases each). The length of the CDR3 is 13 residues. Germline V gene lookup returns CDR1 MNHGY and CDR2 SAAAGT. The CDR3 region is CASSPLSRDGKLF. CDR3 coding DNA: TGTGCCAGCAGTCCGTTATCCCGGGACGGGAAGCTTTTC.

The chain employs TRBV28 and TRBJ2-1; weak D call: TRBD2 (6 bases). This CDR3 region has 14 residues. Per the germline V gene, CDR1 is MDHEN and CDR2 is SYDVKM. The germline V and J ends were trimmed by 8 bases and 5 bases, with 16 bases remaining between them. The CDR3, as DNA: TGTGCCAGCTTGGGAGGCTCCTATCACAATGAGCAGTTCTTC. It specifies CASLGGSYHNEQFF.

This rearrangement joins TRBV4-1 to TRBJ2-1; 8 bases are shared with TRBD2. Germline V lookup: CDR1 MGHRA, CDR2 YSYEKL. The CDR3 extends over 16 amino acids. V trimming: 1 base; J trimming: 8 bases; junction bases outside the gene matches: 10. The CDR3 DNA reads TGCGCCAGCAGCCAAGCGCCCGGGACTAGTGTTCATGAGCAGTTCTTC. Protein: CASSQAPGTSVHEQFF.

Relative to its sample, this clone is medium-sized. V gene TRBV11-3 combines with J gene TRBJ1-1, with D maybe TRBD1 (6 bases). Germline V gene data show CDR1 as SGHNT and CDR2 as YENEEA. V lost 6 bases, J lost 0 bases, and 11 bases lay in between. The CDR3 length is 14 residues. CDR3 region: CASSLQGMNTEAFF. In nucleotides, the CDR3 is TGTGCCAGCAGTCTACAGGGAATGAACACTGAAGCTTTCTTT. The full variable domain, completed using reference TRBV11-3 and TRBJ1-1, is EAGVVQSPRYKIIEKKQPVAFWCNPISGHNTLYWYLQNLGQGPELLIRYENEEAVDDSQLPKDRFSAERLKGVDSTLKIQPAELGDSAVYLCASSLQGMNTEAFFGQGTRLTVV.

Judged by abundance, this clone is medium-sized. This chain connects TRBV9 to TRBJ2-1, with D hard to call. This CDR3 spans 13 amino acids. Per germline, CDR1 SGDLS and CDR2 YYNGEE. Trimming removed 7 bases from V and 0 bases from J, with 8 bases in between. The CDR3 sequence is CASSFSSYNEQFF. In DNA form, the CDR3 reads TGTGCCAGCTCCTTTAGCTCCTACAATGAGCAGTTCTTC.

The rearrangement links TRBV19 to TRBJ2-2; D possibly corresponds to TRBD1 (6 bases). This CDR3 has 14 amino acids. CDR1 and CDR2 (germline): LNHDA, SQIVND (reference sequence). Trimming stripped 4 bases from V and 5 bases from J, with 11 bases between. The DNA of the CDR3 is TGTGCCAGTAGTACGCAGGGGAATACCGGGGAGCTGTTTTTT. Translated: CASSTQGNTGELFF.

This clone qualifies as large (0.1 to 1%). V usage is TRBV11-3 and J usage is TRBJ2-7; 16 bases line up with TRBD2. The germline V gene encodes CDR1 SGHNT and CDR2 YENEEA. This CDR3 region has 17 residues. J was trimmed by 6 bases and V by 3 bases; bases with no gene match: 8. In DNA, the CDR3 is TGTGCCAGCAGCTTCGCCGGGACTAGCGGGAGGGCCCCCGAGCAGTACTTC. It encodes CASSFAGTSGRAPEQYF.